The TCR beta chain under discussion was sequenced for a study of Ad26.COV2.S vaccination and SARS-CoV-2 variants. Study-level background: Recipients of Ad26.COV2.S got it intramuscularly, once or twice 56 days apart.

V was pared by 4 bases and J by 4 bases, with 17 bases between. Germline V gene lookup returns CDR1 SGHRS and CDR2 YFSETQ. The CDR3 is 15 amino acids. Points on this clone: Its antigen is not identified.

Study results and caveats: For non-spike TCRs, breadth in vaccine recipients resembled that in placebo recipients.

This sample's treatment: approximately 18 received Ad26.COV2.S at low or high dose, single or two shots; 5 received placebo; per-sample allocation not given. Day 63 after the first vaccine or placebo injection was the time point for sampling. The assay was immunoSEQ multiplex PCR, and TCRdb's table has in-frame clones only and misses some. The data show some 240,000 clones, roughly 85% seen once. This TCR derives from a person aged 18-60 years who received the Ad26.COV2.S COVID-19 vaccine or a placebo. This chain links TRBV5-1 with TRBJ1-2; D ambiguous. Source: peripheral blood, taken in a trial of Ad26.COV2.S vaccine versus placebo. This CDR3 is CASSVNSGPFYGYTF. The CDR3 DNA sequence: TGCGCCAGCAGCGTAAACTCTGGACCCTTCTATGGCTACACCTTC.